The 22 T cell receptor beta chains in this list originate from one sample, sequenced in a study of shared clonotypes between healthy human individuals (dated by TCRdb to 2018 to 2021). Libraries were prepared through the immunoSEQ multiplex PCR assay. TCRdb took this table from immuneACCESS and kept in-frame rearrangements with V and J called. Such tables lack part of the clones; where checked against another copy, unresolved V genes explain under half of the gap, and the rest is unexplained. This sample lists about 820,000 clones; 90% to 95% were detected once. The top ten clones comprise more than 20% of the sample. For the CD8 naive samples, CD45RO-negative cells were positively selected for CCR7, yielding a CD45RA+CCR7+ population from which TemRA cells were excluded. The sequenced sample consisted of naive CD8+ T cells sorted from blood. The cell subset or site tag for this specimen amounts to: CD45RA+CCR7+. All receptors come from a man aged 25 to 40 in good health.

The V gene is TRBV4-1, the J gene TRBJ2-3, with 11 bases fitting TRBD2. Germline V CDR1 and CDR2: MGHRA, YSYEKL. The CDR3 consists of 21 residues. V dropped 0 bases and J dropped 7; count of bases not matched to a gene: 21. The CDR3 here is CASSQDSGIAGGGGSWYTQYF. CDR3 coding DNA: TGCGCCAGCAGCCAAGATTCGGGGATAGCGGGAGGGGGTGGTTCCTGGTATACGCAGTATTTT.

The V gene is TRBV18, the J gene TRBJ2-1; the match to TRBD1 covers 7 bases. Germline values: CDR1 KGHSH, CDR2 LQKENI. This CDR3 region has 15 residues. The V and J ends lost 3 bases and 0 bases, in that order; junction bases with no gene match: 2. The CDR3 sequence: CASSPGQTSYNEQFF. The CDR3 DNA is TGTGCCAGCTCACCGGGACAGACCTCCTACAATGAGCAGTTCTTC.

Regarding this clone: The junction departs from the called germline gene at one end, perhaps through a read error. The gene calls are TRBV7-9 and TRBJ2-3; 9 bases fit TRBD1. The CDR3 spans 17 residues. Germline V gene data show CDR1 as SEHNR and CDR2 as FQNEAQ (reference sequence). The CDR3 DNA reads TGTGCCAGCAGCCTAACACCGGGACAGGGAAATCCAGATACGCAGTGTTTT. Translation: CASSLTPGQGNPDTQCF.

The genes are TRBV28 and TRBJ1-4, with D possibly matching TRBD1 (6 bases). V lost 7 bases to trimming and J lost 8 bases, with 29 bases between them. Germline loops: CDR1 MDHEN, CDR2 SYDVKM. The CDR3 is made up of 18 amino acids. DNA for the CDR3: TGTGCCAGCATAGACGCGGGGGGGGCGCAGAGGCTAGGAGAAAAACTGTTTTTT. Protein product: CASIDAGGAQRLGEKLFF.

The V gene is TRBV7-9, the J gene TRBJ2-7; unclear D gene. Trimming removed 0 bases from V and 0 bases from J, with 9 bases in between. From germline, CDR1 is SEHNR and CDR2 FQNEAQ (reference sequence). The length of the CDR3 is 15 residues. CDR3 residues: CASSLALGPSYEQYF. In nucleotides, the CDR3 is TGTGCCAGCAGCTTAGCGCTGGGCCCCTCCTACGAGCAGTACTTC.

Notes on this clone: The sample carries other DNA sequences with the same CDR3. CDR3 residues: CSVEGLNTEAFF. The DNA for the CDR3 is TGCAGCGTGGAGGGGCTCAACACTGAAGCTTTCTTT. The chain carries TRBV29-1 and TRBJ1-1; TRBD1 might be the D (5 bases). The germline V gene encodes CDR1 SQVTM and CDR2 ANQGSEA. Trimming took 6 bases from V and 2 from J, leaving 10 bases between them. CDR3 size: 12 residues.

The chain combines TRBV9 with TRBJ1-1, with D tentatively TRBD1 (6 bases). V was pared by 0 bases and J by 2 bases, with 8 bases between. Germline assignment: CDR1 SGDLS and CDR2 YYNGEE. This CDR3 is built from 14 residues. The DNA for the CDR3 is TGTGCCAGCAGCGTAGTGGGACAAAACACTGAAGCTTTCTTT. As protein: CASSVVGQNTEAFF.

The CDR3 DNA follows: TGTGCCAGCAGCCCGATTCCAGGGTTTACGAACACCGGGGAGCTGTTTTTT. Translating gives CASSPIPGFTNTGELFF. The chain couples TRBV9 to TRBJ2-2; tentative D call: TRBD1 (5 bases). CDR1 is SGDLS, CDR2 YYNGEE, per germline. The CDR3 length is 17 residues. V was trimmed by 4 bases and J by 0 bases, leaving 16 bases between them.

The chain joins TRBV5-6 to TRBJ1-4; D unclear. From germline, CDR1 is SGHDT and CDR2 YYEEEE. CDR3 length equals 12 residues. V was cut by 3 bases and J by 6 bases, with 6 bases left in between. The CDR3 sequence: CASSSEHEKLFF. Here the CDR3 DNA reads TGTGCCAGCAGCTCAGAACATGAAAAACTGTTTTTT.

The rearrangement links TRBV29-1 to TRBJ2-2; 8 bases agree with TRBD1. Germline CDR1 is SQVTM and CDR2 is ANQGSEA. This CDR3 is 17 amino acids long. V lost 1 base, J lost 3 bases, and 10 bases stayed unmatched. CDR3 region: CSVEGETGDKDTGELFF. CDR3 sequence (DNA): TGCAGCGTTGAAGGAGAGACAGGGGATAAGGACACCGGGGAGCTGTTTTTT.

V is TRBV25-1 and J is TRBJ2-4, with 13 bases fitting TRBD2. The CDR3 spans 17 residues. The trim removed 2 bases at V and 9 bases at J, leaving 10 bases unmatched. Germline V gene lookup returns CDR1 MGHDK and CDR2 SYGVNS. The CDR3 region has the DNA TGTGCCAGCAGTGAAACGACTAGCGGGAGGTGGGATAGCATTCAGTACTTC. Its protein is CASSETTSGRWDSIQYF.

The chain links TRBV2 to TRBJ2-1; D tentatively fits TRBD1 or TRBD2 (6 bases each). The CDR3 is 14 amino acids. Trimming took 3 bases from V and 6 from J, leaving 12 bases between them. Germline V gene data show CDR1 as SNHLY and CDR2 as FYNNEI. The CDR3 DNA is TGTGCCAGCAGTGAGGGGGGCCAGGGCAATGAGCAGTTCTTC. It encodes CASSEGGQGNEQFF.

The chain uses TRBV7-8 and TRBJ1-2, with D uncertain. The CDR3 spans 12 residues. The germline CDR1 and CDR2 sequences are SGHVS and FQNEAQ. V lost 4 bases and J 2 bases, leaving 5 bases between the germline ends. The CDR3 DNA reads as TGTGCCAGCAGCTCAATCAACTATGGCTACACCTTC. As protein: CASSSINYGYTF.

The V and J genes are TRBV9 and TRBJ1-5; D might be TRBD1 (5 bases). CDR1 and CDR2 from the germline V gene are SGDLS and YYNGEE. Trimming stripped 3 bases from V and 2 bases from J, with 15 bases between. The CDR3 covers 16 residues. This chain's CDR3 is CASSAGGGGGNQPQHF. The CDR3 DNA sequence: TGTGCCAGCAGCGCCGGTGGGGGAGGGGGCAATCAGCCCCAGCATTTT.

The chain joins TRBV19 to TRBJ2-7; the D gene is possibly TRBD1 (7 bases). The CDR3 runs to 18 residues. V lost 5 bases and J lost 3, with 26 bases in between. Germline V gives CDR1 LNHDA, CDR2 SQIVND (reference sequence). The CDR3 DNA reads TGTGCCAGTAGTTCACAGGACAAAGGGCAGGGGGGATTCTACGAGCAGTACTTC. Amino acids: CASSSQDKGQGGFYEQYF.

This clone was recorded once. The chain has TRBV27 and TRBJ2-3; 8 bases are shared with TRBD2. The ends lost 5 bases at V and 2 bases at J; junction bases unmatched: 9. Per the germline V gene, CDR1 is MNHEY and CDR2 is SMNVEV (reference sequence). This CDR3 spans 16 amino acids. The chain's CDR3 is CASSIQAGESTDTQYF. The CDR3 DNA follows: TGTGCCAGCAGTATACAAGCGGGAGAGTCCACAGATACGCAGTATTTT.

The chain recombines TRBV10-3 with TRBJ1-4; TRBD1 matches 8 bases. This CDR3 spans 13 amino acids. Germline values: CDR1 ENHRY, CDR2 SYGVKD. Losses at the gene ends were 10 bases for V and 6 bases for J; bases not matched to a gene: 7. This CDR3 is CATGQVEDEKLFF. Here the CDR3 DNA reads TGTGCCACGGGACAGGTCGAGGATGAAAAACTGTTTTTT.

This chain uses TRBV7-6 with TRBJ2-3; possibly TRBD2 for D (7 bases). CDR1 is SGHVS, CDR2 FNYEAQ, per germline. V was trimmed by 3 bases and J by 6 bases, leaving 16 bases between them. The CDR3 has 15 amino acids. The CDR3 DNA follows: TGTGCCAGCAGCTTGATCGCCAGGGGAGGGGATACGCAGTATTTT. Its protein is CASSLIARGGDTQYF.

The genes are TRBV4-1 and TRBJ1-1; D is ambiguous. Trimming removed 1 base from V and 5 bases from J, with 11 bases in between. The CDR3 is made up of 14 amino acids. Germline assignment: CDR1 MGHRA and CDR2 YSYEKL. The chain's CDR3 is CASSQVGSLTEAFF. For the CDR3, the DNA is TGCGCCAGCAGCCAAGTCGGCAGCCTAACTGAAGCTTTCTTT.

This sequence joins TRBV7-8 and TRBJ1-2, with D perhaps TRBD1 (5 bases). The CDR3 has 14 amino acids. Per germline, CDR1 SGHVS and CDR2 FQNEAQ. Trimming removed 3 bases at V and 8 bases at J, with 16 bases between. CDR3: CASSLARGEGGYTF. CDR3 bases: TGTGCCAGCAGCTTGGCTCGGGGGGAGGGCGGCTACACCTTC.

V usage is TRBV28 and J usage is TRBJ1-5, with 9 bases that match TRBD1. V was clipped by 6 bases and J by 2 bases; unmatched bases: 8. Germline V gives CDR1 MDHEN, CDR2 SYDVKM. The CDR3 consists of 16 residues. This CDR3 is CASRSSRDRGNQPQHF. The CDR3 region has the DNA TGTGCCAGCAGGTCCTCCCGGGACAGGGGCAATCAGCCCCAGCATTTT.

CDR3 sequence reads: CASSRDRGVTDTQYF. CDR3 in DNA: TGTGCCAGCAGTCGAGACAGGGGGGTCACAGATACGCAGTATTTT. The V call is TRBV6-1, the J call TRBJ2-3; 9 bases fit TRBD1. This CDR3 has 15 amino acids. Trimming cost V 5 bases and J 2 bases; bases outside gene matches: 5. The V gene's germline CDR1 is MNHNS and CDR2 SASEGT.